The next 30 T cell receptor beta chains were all read from a single sample in a study of graft-versus-host responses after intestinal transplantation. Their cognate antigens are unknown. Sequenced by immunoSEQ multiplex PCR; TCRdb stores in-frame clones only, minus some. The sample shows about 110,000 clones, about 94% of them seen only once. Sequencing used unstimulated CD8+ T cells sorted from spleen or lymph node cells, obtained before intestinal transplant. The origin of the receptors is a human donor who received an intestinal transplant.

The rearrangement joins TRBV19 to TRBJ1-1, with 7 bases matching TRBD1. V lost 6 bases, J lost 2 bases, and 6 bases stayed unmatched. CDR1 and CDR2 (germline): LNHDA, SQIVND (reference sequence). This CDR3 region has 14 residues. CDR3 sequence reads: CASSRDRSNTEAFF. CDR3 in DNA: TGTGCCAGTAGCCGGGACAGATCAAACACTGAAGCTTTCTTT.

This clone was seen only once. The chain carries TRBV15 and TRBJ1-4, with 10 bases lining up with TRBD1. There are 16 residues in the CDR3. V shed 3 bases and J 8 bases; nucleotides not matched to a gene: 9. The germline V gene has CDR1 LNHNV and CDR2 YYDKDF (reference sequence). In DNA, the CDR3 is TGTGCCACCAGCAGGGAGACAGGGGGCGCGGGGGAAAAACTGTTTTTT. Encoded protein: CATSRETGGAGEKLFF.

V is TRBV5-1 and J is TRBJ2-7; a weak D match, TRBD1 (6 bases). This CDR3 is 13 amino acids long. Germline V gene lookup returns CDR1 SGHRS and CDR2 YFSETQ. With 3 bases removed from V and 5 bases from J, the gap between germline ends came to 12 bases. The CDR3 is CASSWTRGDEQYF. The CDR3 DNA is TGCGCCAGCAGCTGGACCAGGGGTGACGAGCAGTACTTC. Together with reference TRBV5-1 and TRBJ2-7, the CDR3 gives the full variable domain: KAGVTQTPRYLIKTRGQQVTLSCSPISGHRSVSWYQQTPGQGLQFLFEYFSETQRNKGNFPGRFSGRQFSNSRSEMNVSTLELGDSALYLCASSWTRGDEQYFGPGTRLTVT.

The CDR3 DNA reads as TGTGCCAGCAGAGCGACCGTTCAGCTAGCCAAAAACATTCAGTACTTC. Protein sequence: CASRATVQLAKNIQYF. The chain carries TRBV2 and TRBJ2-4; no clear D gene. Per the germline V gene, CDR1 is SNHLY and CDR2 is FYNNEI. Trimming removed 6 bases from V and 0 bases from J, with 15 bases in between. This CDR3 spans 16 amino acids.

The V gene is TRBV7-6, the J gene TRBJ2-1; 8 bases are shared with TRBD1. Trimming took 1 base from V and 1 from J; bases not matched to a gene: 9. The length of the CDR3 is 18 residues. Germline CDR1 reads SGHVS; CDR2 reads FNYEAQ. In DNA form, the CDR3 reads TGTGCCAGCAGCTTAGGTGGGGCAGGGGGCGCGTCCTACAATGAGCAGTTCTTC. It yields the protein CASSLGGAGGASYNEQFF.

The gene calls are TRBV27 and TRBJ1-1; 7 bases align to TRBD1. The J segment lost 0 bases and the V segment lost 8 bases, leaving 9 bases of the junction unmatched. This CDR3 is 15 amino acids long. CDR1 and CDR2 (germline): MNHEY, SMNVEV (reference sequence). CDR3 DNA sequence: TGTGCCAGCCTTACTACAGGGGCCATGAACACTGAAGCTTTCTTT. This sequence encodes CASLTTGAMNTEAFF.

This chain joins TRBV4-1 and TRBJ2-1; D unresolved. V lost 1 base and J 8 bases, leaving 3 bases between the germline ends. The length of the CDR3 is 11 residues. The V gene's germline CDR1 is MGHRA and CDR2 YSYEKL. CDR3 loop: CASSQVDEQFF. Written as DNA, the CDR3 is TGCGCCAGCAGCCAAGTCGATGAGCAGTTCTTC.

The chain links TRBV30 to TRBJ1-1; no clear D gene. The CDR3 runs 13 residues. The germline V gene encodes CDR1 GTSNPN and CDR2 SVGIG (reference sequence). With 2 bases removed from V and 6 bases from J, the gap between germline ends came to 13 bases. The CDR3 is CAWSNLGIPEAFF. The CDR3 DNA is TGTGCCTGGAGTAATTTAGGGATCCCTGAAGCTTTCTTT.

This rearrangement joins TRBV5-6 to TRBJ2-7, with D unresolved. The length of the CDR3 is 14 residues. The V and J ends lost 2 bases and 6 bases respectively, with 15 bases between them. Germline CDR1 SGHDT, CDR2 YYEEEE. The CDR3 here is CASSLVRSSGEQYF. CDR3 sequence (DNA): TGTGCCAGCAGCTTAGTCCGTTCTTCGGGCGAGCAGTACTTC.

This chain uses TRBV7-3 with TRBJ2-7, with 7 bases lining up with TRBD2. The germline CDR1 and CDR2 sequences are SGHTA and FQGTGA. The CDR3 totals 14 residues. V was clipped by 3 bases and J by 4 bases; unmatched bases: 6. CDR3 DNA sequence: TGTGCCAGCAGCTTTGACGCGGGAGCTTACGAGCAGTACTTC. Protein sequence: CASSFDAGAYEQYF. Variable domain in full (rest from reference TRBV7-3 and TRBJ2-7): GAGVSQTPSNKVTEKGKYVELRCDPISGHTALYWYRQSLGQGPEFLIYFQGTGAADDSGLPNDRFFAVRPEGSVSTLKIQRTERGDSAVYLCASSFDAGAYEQYFGPGTRLTVT.

DNA of the CDR3: TGTGCCAGCAGTTTTTCACAGACAGACTACGAGCAGTACTTC. Translating gives CASSFSQTDYEQYF. This chain uses TRBV28 with TRBJ2-5; D is perhaps TRBD1 (5 bases). The J call is in doubt because the DNA end fits TRBJ2-7 better. The CDR3 is 14 residues long. CDR1 and CDR2 (germline): MDHEN, SYDVKM.

The CDR3 nucleotides are TGTGCCAGCAGTCCCCCTGGGGATGAGCAGTTCTTC. Translated, it gives CASSPPGDEQFF. The V gene is TRBV6-5, the J gene TRBJ2-1, with D unresolved. Per germline, CDR1 MNHEY and CDR2 SVGAGI. The CDR3 contains 12 residues. The V gene lost 5 bases and the J gene lost 8 bases, with 10 bases spanning the gap.

The V call is TRBV13, the J call TRBJ2-7; D is possibly TRBD2 (6 bases). V shed 1 base and J shed 7 bases, with 20 bases lying between them. Per germline, CDR1 PRHDT and CDR2 FYEKMQ (reference sequence). The CDR3 length is 16 residues. CDR3 protein: CASSLVITGRRREQYF. The CDR3 DNA follows: TGTGCCAGCAGCTTAGTAATCACCGGGAGAAGGAGGGAGCAGTACTTC.

This clone showed up just once. The J gene is TRBJ2-5, the V gene TRBV29-1; D is unresolved. This CDR3 is built from 12 residues. The V end was cut by 3 bases, the J end by 4 bases, with 9 bases between. Germline-derived CDR1 and CDR2 are SQVTM and ANQGSEA. CDR3 protein: CSVDWRGETQYF. The CDR3 nucleotides read TGCAGCGTTGACTGGAGAGGAGAGACCCAGTACTTC.

This chain uses TRBV5-4 with TRBJ1-3, with D unclear. There are 14 residues in the CDR3. In germline, CDR1 is SGHNT, CDR2 YYREEE (reference sequence). With 4 bases removed from V and 1 base from J, the gap between germline ends came to 9 bases. The CDR3 nucleotides are TGTGCCAGCAGCGAACCGCAGTCTGGAAACACCATATATTTT. Its protein product is CASSEPQSGNTIYF.

This clone was detected only once. The rearrangement links TRBV5-4 to TRBJ2-5; no definite D call. With the DNA end fitting TRBJ2-7 better, the J assignment may be wrong. CDR1 is SGHNT, CDR2 YYREEE, per germline (reference sequence). The CDR3 runs to 17 residues. DNA for the CDR3: TGTGCCAGCAGCTTGGCTGCCCTGGCAGGACGTTCCTACGAGCAGTACTTC. Translating gives CASSLAALAGRSYEQYF.

This chain connects TRBV5-1 to TRBJ1-4, with D perhaps matching TRBD1 (5 bases). V lost 2 bases and J 5 bases, leaving 10 bases between the germline ends. This CDR3 is built from 14 residues. Looked up from germline, CDR1 is SGHRS and CDR2 is YFSETQ. The CDR3 DNA sequence: TGCGCCAGCAGCTTTGACAGAGGGAATGAAAAACTGTTTTTT. Translation: CASSFDRGNEKLFF.

CDR3 amino acids: CASSAQGSYNEQFF. The CDR3 coding sequence is TGTGCCAGCAGTGCACAGGGTTCCTACAATGAGCAGTTCTTC. The gene calls are TRBV2 and TRBJ2-1, with a possible D match to TRBD1 (6 bases). Trimming cost V 4 bases and J 1 base, with 8 bases left between them. Germline V gene data show CDR1 as SNHLY and CDR2 as FYNNEI. The CDR3 runs 14 residues.

The chain carries TRBV7-9 and TRBJ1-1, with D unclear. This CDR3 has 13 amino acids. V was cut by 2 bases and J by 4 bases, with 8 bases left in between. Germline V CDR1 and CDR2: SEHNR, FQNEAQ (reference sequence). The CDR3 coding sequence is TGTGCCAGCAGCTTAAAGGGCTCCACTGAAGCTTTCTTT. Its protein is CASSLKGSTEAFF.

This clone was observed a single time. This chain uses TRBV4-1 with TRBJ2-2; D remains unclear. Trimming took off 1 base at V and 4 bases at J, with 22 bases between the two ends. This CDR3 comprises 19 residues. Looked up from germline, CDR1 is MGHRA and CDR2 is YSYEKL. CDR3 protein: CASSQGSSGGRRGTGELFF. Here the CDR3 DNA reads TGCGCCAGCAGCCAAGGTTCATCGGGCGGACGGCGCGGCACCGGGGAGCTGTTTTTT.

The rearrangement uses TRBV2 and TRBJ2-2; D may be TRBD2 (6 bases). The germline V and J ends were trimmed by 7 bases and 5 bases, with 17 bases remaining between them. This CDR3 spans 15 amino acids. Per germline, CDR1 SNHLY and CDR2 FYNNEI. The CDR3 region is CASTKRAGRTGELFF. The DNA for the CDR3 is TGTGCCAGCACCAAACGGGCGGGGAGAACCGGGGAGCTGTTTTTT.

V and J are TRBV5-1 and TRBJ2-1; 8 bases agree with TRBD2. Germline-derived CDR1 and CDR2 are SGHRS and YFSETQ. The length of the CDR3 is 16 residues. V shed 0 bases, J shed 3 bases, and the junction held 5 bases outside the gene matches. The CDR3: CASSLDLAGSYNEQFF. The CDR3 nucleotides read TGCGCCAGCAGCTTGGACCTAGCGGGCAGCTACAATGAGCAGTTCTTC. The full variable domain, completed using reference TRBV5-1 and TRBJ2-1, is KAGVTQTPRYLIKTRGQQVTLSCSPISGHRSVSWYQQTPGQGLQFLFEYFSETQRNKGNFPGRFSGRQFSNSRSEMNVSTLELGDSALYLCASSLDLAGSYNEQFFGPGTRLTVL.

V usage is TRBV27 and J usage is TRBJ1-2; D not resolved. The CDR3 spans 15 residues. The V gene's germline CDR1 is MNHEY and CDR2 SMNVEV (reference sequence). V dropped 3 bases and J dropped 7 bases, with 18 bases sitting between them. Here the CDR3 DNA reads TGTGCCAGCAGTTTTTCACGGGCCACCTGGGGTGGCTACACCTTC. It translates to CASSFSRATWGGYTF.

This chain joins TRBV28 and TRBJ2-2; D possibly corresponds to TRBD2 (5 bases). The V end lost 3 bases, the J end lost 6 bases, and 11 bases lay between the germline ends. The germline V gene encodes CDR1 MDHEN and CDR2 SYDVKM. There are 14 residues in the CDR3. The CDR3 protein is CASSFRGVAGELFF. For the CDR3, the DNA is TGTGCCAGCAGTTTTCGGGGTGTCGCCGGGGAGCTGTTTTTT.

This chain connects TRBV19 to TRBJ2-1, with D perhaps TRBD2 (6 bases). Germline assignment: CDR1 LNHDA and CDR2 SQIVND (reference sequence). Trimming removed 5 bases at V and 4 bases at J, with 15 bases between. CDR3 length: 15 amino acids. CDR3 amino acids: CASSPVAEPYNEQFF. The CDR3 coding sequence is TGTGCCAGTAGTCCAGTAGCGGAACCATACAATGAGCAGTTCTTC.

The V gene is TRBV7-9, the J gene TRBJ1-1; D not certain. Germline V gene lookup returns CDR1 SEHNR and CDR2 FQNEAQ (reference sequence). V lost 2 bases, J lost 0 bases, and 13 bases lay in between. The CDR3 is made up of 16 amino acids. CDR3 residues: CASSLMVGPLNTEAFF. CDR3 in DNA: TGTGCCAGCAGCTTAATGGTAGGCCCCCTGAACACTGAAGCTTTCTTT.

V and J are TRBV4-2 and TRBJ2-3, with 9 bases lining up with TRBD2. The germline V gene encodes CDR1 LGHNA and CDR2 YNFKEQ. The J segment lost 3 bases and the V segment lost 0 bases, leaving 10 bases of the junction unmatched. CDR3 length equals 18 residues. For the CDR3, the DNA is TGTGCCAGCAGCCAAGATAGTCCGGCTAGCGGGATTACAGATACGCAGTATTTT. Protein sequence: CASSQDSPASGITDTQYF.

The genes are TRBV27 and TRBJ2-6, with a possible D match to TRBD2 (5 bases). Germline assignment: CDR1 MNHEY and CDR2 SMNVEV (reference sequence). CDR3 length equals 16 residues. The V and J ends lost 6 bases and 4 bases respectively, with 16 bases between them. The CDR3 is CASSLGFSGGANVLTF. CDR3 DNA: TGTGCCAGCAGCCTAGGGTTTTCGGGAGGGGCCAACGTCCTGACTTTC.

The DNA for the CDR3 is TGTGCCAGTAGTAAGGGACTAGCGGGACCCTCCTACGAGCAGTACTTC. It translates to CASSKGLAGPSYEQYF. V usage is TRBV19 and J usage is TRBJ2-7, with 13 bases lining up with TRBD2. Germline V CDR1 and CDR2: LNHDA, SQIVND (reference sequence). With V trimmed by 4 bases and J by 0 bases, 3 bases remained unmatched. The CDR3 is made up of 16 amino acids.

The V call is TRBV6-6, the J call TRBJ2-5; unclear D gene. Per germline, CDR1 MNHNY and CDR2 SVGAGI (reference sequence). The CDR3 sequence is 12 residues long. Trimming cost V 5 bases and J 5 bases, with 9 bases left between them. CDR3 in amino acids: CASSLQWETQYF. The CDR3 nucleotides read TGTGCCAGCAGTCTCCAGTGGGAGACCCAGTACTTC.